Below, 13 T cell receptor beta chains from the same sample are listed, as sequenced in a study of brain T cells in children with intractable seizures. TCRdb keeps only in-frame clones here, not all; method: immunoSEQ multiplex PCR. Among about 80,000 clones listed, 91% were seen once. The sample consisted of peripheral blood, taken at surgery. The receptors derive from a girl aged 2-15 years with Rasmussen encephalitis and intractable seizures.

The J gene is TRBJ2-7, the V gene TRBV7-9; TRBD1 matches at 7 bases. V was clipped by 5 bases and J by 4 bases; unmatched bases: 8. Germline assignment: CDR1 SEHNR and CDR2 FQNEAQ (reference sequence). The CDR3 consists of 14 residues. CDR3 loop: CASSRADRRYEQYF. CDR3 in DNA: TGTGCCAGCAGCCGAGCGGACAGGAGGTACGAGCAGTACTTC.

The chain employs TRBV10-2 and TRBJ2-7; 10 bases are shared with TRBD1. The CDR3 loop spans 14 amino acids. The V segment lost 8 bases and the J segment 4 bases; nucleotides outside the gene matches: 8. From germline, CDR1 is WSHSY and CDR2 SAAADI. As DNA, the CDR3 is TGCGCCAGCTCCGACCGGGACAGGGGATACGAGCAGTACTTC. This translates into CASSDRDRGYEQYF.

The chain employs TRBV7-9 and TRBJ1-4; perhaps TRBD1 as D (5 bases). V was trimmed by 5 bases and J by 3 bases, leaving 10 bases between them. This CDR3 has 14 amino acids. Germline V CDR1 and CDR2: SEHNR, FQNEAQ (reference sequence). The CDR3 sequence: CASSPTGPNEKLFF. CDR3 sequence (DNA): TGTGCCAGCAGCCCCACAGGTCCTAATGAAAAACTGTTTTTT.

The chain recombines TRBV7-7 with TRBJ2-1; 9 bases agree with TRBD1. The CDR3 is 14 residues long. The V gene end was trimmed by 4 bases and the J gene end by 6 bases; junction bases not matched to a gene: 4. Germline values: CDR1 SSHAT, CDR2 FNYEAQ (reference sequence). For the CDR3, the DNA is TGTGCCAGCAGCTCATTGGGACAGGGCAATGAGCAGTTCTTC. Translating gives CASSSLGQGNEQFF.

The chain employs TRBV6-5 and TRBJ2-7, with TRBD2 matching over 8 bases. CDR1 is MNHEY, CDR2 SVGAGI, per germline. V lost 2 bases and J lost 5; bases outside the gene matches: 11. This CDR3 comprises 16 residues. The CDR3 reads CASSYVPAGDSDEQYF. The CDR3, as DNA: TGTGCCAGCAGTTACGTCCCAGCGGGAGACTCGGACGAGCAGTACTTC.

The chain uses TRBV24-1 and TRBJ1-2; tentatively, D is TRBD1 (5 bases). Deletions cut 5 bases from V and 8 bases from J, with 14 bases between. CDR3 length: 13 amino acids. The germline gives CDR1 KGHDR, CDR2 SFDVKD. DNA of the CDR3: TGTGCCACCAGTGCAGGGACGGATTCGGGCTACACCTTC. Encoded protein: CATSAGTDSGYTF.

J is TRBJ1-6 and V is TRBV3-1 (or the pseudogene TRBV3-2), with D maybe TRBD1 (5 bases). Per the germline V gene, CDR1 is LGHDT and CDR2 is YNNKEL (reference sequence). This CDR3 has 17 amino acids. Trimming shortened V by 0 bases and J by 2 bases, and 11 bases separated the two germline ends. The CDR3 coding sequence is TGTGCCAGCAGCCAAGAGTCGACAGTGACCTATAATTCACCCCTCCACTTT. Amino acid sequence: CASSQESTVTYNSPLHF.

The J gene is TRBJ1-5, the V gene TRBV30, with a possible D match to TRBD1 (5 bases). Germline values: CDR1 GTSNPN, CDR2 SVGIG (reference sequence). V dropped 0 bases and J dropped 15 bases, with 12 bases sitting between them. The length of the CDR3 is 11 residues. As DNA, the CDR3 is TGTGCCTGGAGTGTAGGGGCCCTCCCGCATTTT. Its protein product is CAWSVGALPHF.

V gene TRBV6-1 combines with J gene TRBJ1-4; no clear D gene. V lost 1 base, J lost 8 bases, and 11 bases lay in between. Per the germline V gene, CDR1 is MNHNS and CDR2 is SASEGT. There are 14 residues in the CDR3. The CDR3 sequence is CASSEVVGREKLFF. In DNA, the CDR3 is TGTGCCAGCAGTGAAGTAGTAGGTCGCGAAAAACTGTTTTTT.

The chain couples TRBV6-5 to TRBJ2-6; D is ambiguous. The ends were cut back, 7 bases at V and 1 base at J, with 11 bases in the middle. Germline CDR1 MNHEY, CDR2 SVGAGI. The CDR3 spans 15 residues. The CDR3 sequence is CASTPVASGANVLTF. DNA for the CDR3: TGTGCCAGCACCCCGGTAGCATCTGGGGCCAACGTCCTGACTTTC.

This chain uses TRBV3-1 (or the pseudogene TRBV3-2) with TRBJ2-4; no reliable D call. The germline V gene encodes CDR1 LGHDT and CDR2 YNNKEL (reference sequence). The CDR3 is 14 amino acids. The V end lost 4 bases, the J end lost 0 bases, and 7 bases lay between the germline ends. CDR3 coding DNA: TGTGCCAGCAGCCCAGGTCGAGCCAAAAACATTCAGTACTTC. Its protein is CASSPGRAKNIQYF.

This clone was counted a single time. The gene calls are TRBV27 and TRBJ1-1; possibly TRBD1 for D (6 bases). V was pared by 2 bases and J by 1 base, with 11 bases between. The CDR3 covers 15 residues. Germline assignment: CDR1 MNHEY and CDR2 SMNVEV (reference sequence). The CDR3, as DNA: TGTGCCAGCAGTTTACTGGCAGGGGCGAACACTGAAGCTTTCTTT. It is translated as CASSLLAGANTEAFF.

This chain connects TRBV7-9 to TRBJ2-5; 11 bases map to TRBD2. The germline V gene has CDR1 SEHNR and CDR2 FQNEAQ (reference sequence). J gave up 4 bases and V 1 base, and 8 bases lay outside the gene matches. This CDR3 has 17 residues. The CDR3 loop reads CASSLGIAGGSVETQYF. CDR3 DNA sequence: TGTGCCAGCAGCTTAGGTATAGCGGGAGGGTCAGTAGAGACCCAGTACTTC.